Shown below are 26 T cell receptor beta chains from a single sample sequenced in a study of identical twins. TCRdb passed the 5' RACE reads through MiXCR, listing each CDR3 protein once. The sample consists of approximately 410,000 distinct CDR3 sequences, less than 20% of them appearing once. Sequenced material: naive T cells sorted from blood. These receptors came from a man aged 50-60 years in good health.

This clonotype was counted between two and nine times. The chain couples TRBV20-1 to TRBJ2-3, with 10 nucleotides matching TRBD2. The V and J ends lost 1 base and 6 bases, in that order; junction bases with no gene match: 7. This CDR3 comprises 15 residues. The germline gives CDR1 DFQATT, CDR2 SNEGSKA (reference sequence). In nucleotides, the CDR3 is TGCAGTGCTAGAGGGTTAGCGGGGGGAGCTGATACGCAGTATTTT. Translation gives CSARGLAGGADTQYF.

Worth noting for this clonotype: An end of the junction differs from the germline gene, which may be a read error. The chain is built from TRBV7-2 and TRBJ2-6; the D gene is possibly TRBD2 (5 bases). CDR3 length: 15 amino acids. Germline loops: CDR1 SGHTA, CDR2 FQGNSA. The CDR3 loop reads CAISSTRAGANVLTF. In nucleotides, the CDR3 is TGTGCCATCAGCTCTACTAGAGCTGGGGCCAACGTCCTGACTTTC.

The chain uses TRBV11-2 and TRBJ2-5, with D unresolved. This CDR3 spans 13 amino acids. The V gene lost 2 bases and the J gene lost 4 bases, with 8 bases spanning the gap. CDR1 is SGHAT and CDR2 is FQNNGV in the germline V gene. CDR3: CASSLIFGETQYF. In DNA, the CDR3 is TGTGCCAGCAGCTTAATCTTCGGAGAGACCCAGTACTTC.

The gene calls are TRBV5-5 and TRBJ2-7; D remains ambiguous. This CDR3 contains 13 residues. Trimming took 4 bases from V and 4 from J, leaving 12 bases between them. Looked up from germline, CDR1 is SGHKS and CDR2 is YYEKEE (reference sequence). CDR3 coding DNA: TGTGCCAGCAGCACTGGACGGAATTACGAGCAGTACTTC. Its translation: CASSTGRNYEQYF.

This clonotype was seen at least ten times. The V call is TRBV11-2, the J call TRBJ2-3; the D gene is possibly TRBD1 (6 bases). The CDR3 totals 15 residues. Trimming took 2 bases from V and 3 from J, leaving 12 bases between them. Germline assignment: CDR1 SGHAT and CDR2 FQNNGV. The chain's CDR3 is CASSLMGTTTDTQYF. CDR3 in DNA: TGTGCCAGCAGCTTAATGGGGACAACGACAGATACGCAGTATTTT.

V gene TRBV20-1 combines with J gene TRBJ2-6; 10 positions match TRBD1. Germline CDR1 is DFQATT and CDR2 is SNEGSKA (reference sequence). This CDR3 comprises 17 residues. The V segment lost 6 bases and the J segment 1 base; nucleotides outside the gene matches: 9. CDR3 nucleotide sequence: TGCAGTGCACTTGACAGGGGGCGGACATCTGGGGCCAACGTCCTGACTTTC. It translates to CSALDRGRTSGANVLTF.

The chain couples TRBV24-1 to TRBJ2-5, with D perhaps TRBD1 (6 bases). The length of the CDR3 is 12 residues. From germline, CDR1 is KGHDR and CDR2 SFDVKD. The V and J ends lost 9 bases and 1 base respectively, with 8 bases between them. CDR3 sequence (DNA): TGTGCCACCTCGGACAGCCAAGAGACCCAGTACTTC. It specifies CATSDSQETQYF.

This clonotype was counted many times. Here the CDR3 reads CASSQGGYEQYF. CDR3 nucleotide sequence: TGTGCCAGCAGCCAAGGGGGTTACGAGCAGTACTTC. The chain has TRBV3-1 and TRBJ2-7; no definite D call. CDR1 is LGHDT, CDR2 YNNKEL, per germline (reference sequence). The CDR3 runs 12 residues. V lost 1 base to trimming and J lost 4 bases, with 5 bases between them.

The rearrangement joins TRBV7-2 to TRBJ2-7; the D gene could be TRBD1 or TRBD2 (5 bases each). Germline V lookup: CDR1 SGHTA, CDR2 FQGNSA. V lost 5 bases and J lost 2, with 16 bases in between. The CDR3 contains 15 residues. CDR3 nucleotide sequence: TGTGCCAGCAGCACGACCGGGACGGCTCCCTACGAGCAGTACTTC. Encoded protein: CASSTTGTAPYEQYF.

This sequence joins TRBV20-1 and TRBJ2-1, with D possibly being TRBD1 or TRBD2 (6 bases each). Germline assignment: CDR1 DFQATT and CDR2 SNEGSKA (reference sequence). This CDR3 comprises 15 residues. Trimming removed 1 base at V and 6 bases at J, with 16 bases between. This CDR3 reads CSARAGGGHINEQFF. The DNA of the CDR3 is TGCAGTGCTAGAGCTGGAGGGGGGCATATCAATGAGCAGTTCTTC.

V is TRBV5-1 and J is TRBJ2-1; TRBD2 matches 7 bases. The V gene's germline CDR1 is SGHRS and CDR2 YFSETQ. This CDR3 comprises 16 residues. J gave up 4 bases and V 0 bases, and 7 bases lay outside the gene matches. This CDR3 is CASSLVGRETYNEQFF. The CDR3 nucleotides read TGCGCCAGCAGCTTGGTGGGGCGGGAGACTTACAATGAGCAGTTCTTC.

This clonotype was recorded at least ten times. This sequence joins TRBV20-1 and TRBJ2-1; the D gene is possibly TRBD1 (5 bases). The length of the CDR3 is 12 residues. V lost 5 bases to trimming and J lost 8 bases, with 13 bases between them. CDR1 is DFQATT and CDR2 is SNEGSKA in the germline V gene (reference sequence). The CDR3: CSADDSHDEQFF. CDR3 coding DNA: TGCAGTGCTGATGACAGCCACGATGAGCAGTTCTTC.

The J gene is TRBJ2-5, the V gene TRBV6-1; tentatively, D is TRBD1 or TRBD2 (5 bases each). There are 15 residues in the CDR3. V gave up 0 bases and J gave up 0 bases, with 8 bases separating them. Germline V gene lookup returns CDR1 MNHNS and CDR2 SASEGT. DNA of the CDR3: TGTGCCAGCAGTGAAGCGGGGACGGACCAAGAGACCCAGTACTTC. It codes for CASSEAGTDQETQYF.

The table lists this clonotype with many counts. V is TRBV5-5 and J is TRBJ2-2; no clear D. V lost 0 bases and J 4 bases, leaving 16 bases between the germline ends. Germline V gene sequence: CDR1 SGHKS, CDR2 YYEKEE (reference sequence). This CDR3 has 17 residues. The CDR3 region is CASSLVLRFSSTGELFF. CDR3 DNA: TGTGCCAGCAGCTTGGTTTTGCGATTCTCGAGCACCGGGGAGCTGTTTTTT.

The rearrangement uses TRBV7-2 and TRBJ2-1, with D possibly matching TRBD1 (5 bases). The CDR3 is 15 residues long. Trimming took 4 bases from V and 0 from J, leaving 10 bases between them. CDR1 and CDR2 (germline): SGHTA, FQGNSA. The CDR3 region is CASSSQGYSYNEQFF. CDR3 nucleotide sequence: TGTGCCAGCAGCTCCCAGGGTTACTCCTACAATGAGCAGTTCTTC.

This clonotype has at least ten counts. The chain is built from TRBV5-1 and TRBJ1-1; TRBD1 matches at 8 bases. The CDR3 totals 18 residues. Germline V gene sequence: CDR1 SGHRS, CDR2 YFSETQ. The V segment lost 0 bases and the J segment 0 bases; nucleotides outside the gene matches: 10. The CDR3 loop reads CASSLGPGQGAMNTEAFF. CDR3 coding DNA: TGCGCCAGCAGCTTGGGACCCGGACAGGGCGCGATGAACACTGAAGCTTTCTTT.

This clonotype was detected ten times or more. CDR3: CASSPRGGQQITDTQYF. Written as DNA, the CDR3 is TGCGCCAGCAGCCCGCGCGGGGGACAGCAAATCACAGATACGCAGTATTTT. The gene calls are TRBV5-1 and TRBJ2-3; D tentatively fits TRBD1 or TRBD2 (7 bases each). The V and J ends lost 4 bases and 2 bases respectively, with 20 bases between them. The CDR3 extends over 17 amino acids. Germline CDR1 and CDR2: SGHRS and YFSETQ.

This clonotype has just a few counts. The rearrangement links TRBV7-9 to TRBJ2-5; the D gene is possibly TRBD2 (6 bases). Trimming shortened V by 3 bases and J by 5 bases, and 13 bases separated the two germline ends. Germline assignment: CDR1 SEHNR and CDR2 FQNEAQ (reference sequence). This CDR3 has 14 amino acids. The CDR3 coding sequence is TGTGCCAGCAGCTTTACGGGACTCAGTGAGACCCAGTACTTC. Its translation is CASSFTGLSETQYF. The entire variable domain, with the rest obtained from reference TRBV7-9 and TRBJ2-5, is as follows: DTGVSQNPRHKITKRGQNVTFRCDPISEHNRLYWYRQTLGQGPEFLTYFQNEAQLEKSRLLSDRFSAERPKGSFSTLEIQRTEQGDSAMYLCASSFTGLSETQYFGPGTRLLVL.

CDR3 protein: CASRRGQGAYNEQFF. The CDR3 nucleotides read TGTGCCAGCAGACGGGGACAGGGGGCCTACAATGAGCAGTTCTTC. J is TRBJ2-1 and V is TRBV12-3 or TRBV12-4; 11 nucleotides agree with TRBD1. V dropped 6 bases and J dropped 2; count of bases not matched to a gene: 3. The CDR3 runs 15 residues.

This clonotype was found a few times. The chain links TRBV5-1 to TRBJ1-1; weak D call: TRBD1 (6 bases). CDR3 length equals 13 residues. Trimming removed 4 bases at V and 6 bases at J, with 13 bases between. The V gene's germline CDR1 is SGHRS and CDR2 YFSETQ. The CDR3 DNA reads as TGCGCCAGCAGCATTATGACAGGCTCTGAAGCTTTCTTT. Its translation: CASSIMTGSEAFF.

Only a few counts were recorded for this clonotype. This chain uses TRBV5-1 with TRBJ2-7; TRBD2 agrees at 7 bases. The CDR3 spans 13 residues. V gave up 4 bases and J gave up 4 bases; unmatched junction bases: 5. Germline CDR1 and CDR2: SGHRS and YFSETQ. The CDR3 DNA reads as TGCGCCAGCAGCGATGGACTAGTATACGAGCAGTACTTC. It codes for CASSDGLVYEQYF.

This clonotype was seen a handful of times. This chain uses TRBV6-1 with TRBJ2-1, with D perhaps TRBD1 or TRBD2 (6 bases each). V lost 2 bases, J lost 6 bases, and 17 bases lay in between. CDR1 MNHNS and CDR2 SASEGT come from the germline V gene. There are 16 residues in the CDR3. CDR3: CASSELVRGHSNEQFF. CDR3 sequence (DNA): TGTGCCAGCAGTGAATTAGTCCGGGGGCATTCCAATGAGCAGTTCTTC.

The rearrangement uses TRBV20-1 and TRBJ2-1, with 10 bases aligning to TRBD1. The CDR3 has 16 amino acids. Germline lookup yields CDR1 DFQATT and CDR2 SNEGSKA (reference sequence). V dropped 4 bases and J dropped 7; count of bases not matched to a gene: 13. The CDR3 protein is CSAIRPRDRGRNEQFF. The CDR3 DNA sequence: TGCAGTGCTATCCGCCCGCGGGACAGGGGTCGTAATGAGCAGTTCTTC.

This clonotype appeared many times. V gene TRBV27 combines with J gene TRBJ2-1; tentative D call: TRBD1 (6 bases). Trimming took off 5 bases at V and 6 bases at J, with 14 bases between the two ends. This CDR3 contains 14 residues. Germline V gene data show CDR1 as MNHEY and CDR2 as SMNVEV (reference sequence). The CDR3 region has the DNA TGTGCCAGCAGTATCTACAGGGCTTCCAATGAGCAGTTCTTC. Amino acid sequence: CASSIYRASNEQFF.

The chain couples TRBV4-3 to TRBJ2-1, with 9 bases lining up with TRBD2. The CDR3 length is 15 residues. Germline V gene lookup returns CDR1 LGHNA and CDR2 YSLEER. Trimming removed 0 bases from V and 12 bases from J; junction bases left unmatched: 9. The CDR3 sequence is CASSQDIAGAVVQFF. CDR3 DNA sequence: TGCGCCAGCAGCCAAGATATAGCGGGAGCGGTTGTGCAGTTCTTC.

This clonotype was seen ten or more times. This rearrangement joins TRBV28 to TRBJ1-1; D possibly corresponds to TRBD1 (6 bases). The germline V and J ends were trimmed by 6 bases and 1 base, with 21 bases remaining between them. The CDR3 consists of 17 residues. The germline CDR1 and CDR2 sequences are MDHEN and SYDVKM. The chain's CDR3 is CASSSKGSPRGNTEAFF. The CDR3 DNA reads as TGTGCCAGCAGCTCTAAAGGAAGCCCCAGGGGGAACACTGAAGCTTTCTTT. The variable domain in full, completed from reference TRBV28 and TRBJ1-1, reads DVKVTQSSRYLVKRTGEKVFLECVQDMDHENMFWYRQDPGLGLRLIYFSYDVKMKEKGDIPEGYSVSREKKERFSLILESASTNQTSMYLCASSSKGSPRGNTEAFFGQGTRLTVV.